This T cell receptor beta chain was recovered during a study of T-cell memory formation after mild COVID-19. CDR1 and CDR2 (germline): SEHNR, FQNEAQ (reference sequence). This CDR3 spans 15 amino acids. V was clipped by 2 bases and J by 0 bases, with 8 bases between them. This clonotype has more than one count but fewer than ten. Its antigen is unknown. Study-wide results and limits: What remained unconfirmed was the SARS-CoV-2 specificity of second-wave clones peaking on day 37. CD4/CD8 balance held among clones contracting day 15 to 85, and later expanders leaned CD4+.

5'RACE with constant-segment primers yielded barcoded, UMI-tagged TCR alpha and TCR beta cDNA libraries. MiXCR was run by TCRdb on the 5' RACE reads, yielding one entry per CDR3 protein. The sample carries 470,000 or so distinct CDR3 sequences, about 20% recorded once. The rearrangement uses TRBV7-9 and TRBJ1-3, with unresolved D. Sequenced: PBMCs or a T cell subset sorted from them (not recorded which). The TCR comes from an adult woman who had mild COVID-19 (a few samples of this study predate the infection). Cell type and time point are not known. CDR3 DNA sequence: TGTGCCAGCAGCTTAAGTCGACTCTCTGGAAACACCATATATTTT. It codes for CASSLSRLSGNTIYF.